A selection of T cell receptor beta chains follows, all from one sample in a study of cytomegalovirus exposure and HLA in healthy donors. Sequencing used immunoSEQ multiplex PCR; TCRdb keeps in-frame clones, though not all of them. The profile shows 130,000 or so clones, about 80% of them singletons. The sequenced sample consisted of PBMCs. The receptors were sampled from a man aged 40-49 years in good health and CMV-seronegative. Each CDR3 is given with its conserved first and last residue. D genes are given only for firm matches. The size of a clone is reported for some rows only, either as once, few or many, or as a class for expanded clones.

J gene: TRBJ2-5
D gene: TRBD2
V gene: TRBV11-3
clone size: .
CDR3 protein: CASSLDGTSEETQYF
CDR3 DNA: TGTGCCAGCAGCTTAGACGGGACTAGCGAAGAGACCCAGTACTTC

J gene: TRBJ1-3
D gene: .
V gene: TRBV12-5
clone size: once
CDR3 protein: CASHGSGNTIYF
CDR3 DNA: TGTGCTAGTCACGGCTCTGGAAACACCATATATTTT

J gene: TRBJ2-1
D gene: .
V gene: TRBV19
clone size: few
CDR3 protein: CASSTSSSYNEQFF
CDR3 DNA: TGTGCCAGTAGTACTAGTTCTTCCTACAATGAGCAGTTCTTC

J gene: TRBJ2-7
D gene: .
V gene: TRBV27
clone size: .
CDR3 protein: CASSLAHVSTYEQYF
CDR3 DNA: TGTGCCAGCAGTTTAGCCCACGTAAGCACCTACGAGCAGTACTTC

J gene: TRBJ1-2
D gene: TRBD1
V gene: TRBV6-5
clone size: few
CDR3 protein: CASSYQGQEKVYTF
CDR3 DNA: TGTGCCAGCAGTTATCAAGGACAGGAGAAGGTCTACACCTTC

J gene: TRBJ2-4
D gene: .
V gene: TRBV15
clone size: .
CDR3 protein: CATSRGAGGFENSQYF
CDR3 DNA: TGTGCCACCAGCAGAGGCGCAGGGGGGTTCGAAAACAGTCAGTACTTC

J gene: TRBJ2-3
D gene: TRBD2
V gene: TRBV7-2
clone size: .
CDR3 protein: CASSPGLAGGRDTQYF
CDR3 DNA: TGTGCCAGCTCACCAGGGCTAGCGGGAGGGAGAGATACGCAGTATTTT

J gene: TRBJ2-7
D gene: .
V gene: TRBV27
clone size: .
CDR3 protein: CASSLLGTGIYEQYF
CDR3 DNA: TGTGCCAGCAGTTTATTAGGTACAGGGATCTACGAGCAGTACTTC

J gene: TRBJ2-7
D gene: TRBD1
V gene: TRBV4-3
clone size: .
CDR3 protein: CASSHGTGASYEQYF
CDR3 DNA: TGCGCCAGCAGCCATGGGACAGGGGCCTCCTACGAGCAGTACTTC

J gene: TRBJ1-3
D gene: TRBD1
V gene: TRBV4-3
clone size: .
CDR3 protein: CASSQALGQAGPSGNTIYF
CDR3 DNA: TGCGCCAGCAGCCAAGCCCTGGGACAGGCAGGACCCTCTGGAAACACCATATATTTT

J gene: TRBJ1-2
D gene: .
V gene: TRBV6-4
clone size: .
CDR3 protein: CASSANPGDGYTF
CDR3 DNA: TGTGCCAGCAGTGCGAACCCGGGGGATGGCTACACCTTC

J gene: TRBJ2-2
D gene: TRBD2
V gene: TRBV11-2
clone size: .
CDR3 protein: CASSPGTSGTGELFF
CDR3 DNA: TGTGCCAGCAGTCCCGGGACTAGCGGGACCGGGGAGCTGTTTTTT

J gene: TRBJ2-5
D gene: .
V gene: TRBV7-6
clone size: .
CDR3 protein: CASSLAYQETQYF
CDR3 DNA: TGTGCCAGCAGTTTAGCTTATCAAGAGACCCAGTACTTC

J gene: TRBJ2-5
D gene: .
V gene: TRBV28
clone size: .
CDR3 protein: CAGSPPAGVGVGGETQYF
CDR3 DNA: TGTGCCGGCAGTCCCCCGGCAGGGGTGGGGGTTGGTGGAGAGACCCAGTACTTC

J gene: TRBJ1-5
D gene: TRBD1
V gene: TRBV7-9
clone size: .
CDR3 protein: CASSRQGHQPQHF
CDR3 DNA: TGTGCCAGCAGCCGACAGGGCCATCAGCCCCAGCATTTT

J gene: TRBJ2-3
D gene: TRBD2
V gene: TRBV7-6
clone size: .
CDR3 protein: CASSLSGLARGDRTDTQYF
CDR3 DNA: TGTGCCAGCAGCTTAAGCGGACTAGCGAGGGGAGACCGCACAGATACGCAGTATTTT

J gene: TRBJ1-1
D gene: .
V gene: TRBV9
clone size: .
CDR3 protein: CASSVSGGVAANTEAFF
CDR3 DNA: TGTGCCAGCAGCGTATCGGGGGGGGTGGCAGCCAACACTGAAGCTTTCTTT

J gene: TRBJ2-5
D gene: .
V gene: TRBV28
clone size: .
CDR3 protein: CASSLLWGRVEETQYF
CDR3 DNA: TGTGCCAGCAGTTTATTGTGGGGCAGGGTTGAGGAGACCCAGTACTTC

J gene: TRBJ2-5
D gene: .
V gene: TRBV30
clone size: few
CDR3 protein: CAWRSLSETQYF
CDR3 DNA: TGTGCCTGGAGATCTCTTAGTGAGACCCAGTACTTC

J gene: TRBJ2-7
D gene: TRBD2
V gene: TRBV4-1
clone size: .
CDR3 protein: CASSQGTLAAYEQYF
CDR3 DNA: TGCGCCAGCAGCCAAGGAACACTAGCGGCCTACGAGCAGTACTTC

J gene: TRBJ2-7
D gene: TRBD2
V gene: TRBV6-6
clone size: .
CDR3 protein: CASSYIEAGFEQYF
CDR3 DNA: TGTGCCAGCAGTTACATAGAAGCGGGGTTCGAGCAGTACTTC

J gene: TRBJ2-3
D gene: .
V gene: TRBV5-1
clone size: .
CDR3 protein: CASSGTSGDDTDTQYF
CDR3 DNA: TGCGCCAGCAGCGGGACAAGCGGAGATGACACAGATACGCAGTATTTT

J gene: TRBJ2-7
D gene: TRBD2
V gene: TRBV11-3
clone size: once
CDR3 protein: CASSLDPSGINEQYF
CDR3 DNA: TGTGCCAGCAGCTTAGACCCTAGCGGAATCAACGAGCAGTACTTC

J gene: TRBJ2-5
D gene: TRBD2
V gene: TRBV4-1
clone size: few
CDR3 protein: CASSHGEGTQYF
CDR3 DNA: TGCGCCAGCAGCCATGGGGAGGGGACCCAGTACTTC

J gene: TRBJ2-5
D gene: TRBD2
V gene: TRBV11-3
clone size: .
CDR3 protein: CASSFGTREGVETQYF
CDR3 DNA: TGTGCCAGCAGCTTCGGTACGCGGGAGGGCGTAGAGACCCAGTACTTC

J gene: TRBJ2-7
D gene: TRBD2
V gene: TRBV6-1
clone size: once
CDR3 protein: CASSEFGGGDYEQYF
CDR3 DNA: TGTGCCAGCAGTGAGTTCGGGGGAGGGGACTACGAGCAGTACTTC

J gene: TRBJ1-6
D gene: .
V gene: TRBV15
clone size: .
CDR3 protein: CATSRSGNNSPLHF
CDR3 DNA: TGTGCCACCAGCAGAAGCGGGAACAATTCACCCCTCCACTTT

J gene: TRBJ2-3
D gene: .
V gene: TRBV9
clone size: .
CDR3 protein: CARSIDNTDTQYF
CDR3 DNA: TGTGCCAGGAGTATCGACAATACAGATACGCAGTATTTT